The clone carrying this T cell receptor (beta chain) came up a few times. The antigen remains undetermined. These data belong to a study of T cell repertoires in cytomegalovirus infection. Turning to the study itself: CMV infection plus the matching HLA type was flagged by public TCR beta signatures.

The CDR3 length is 16 residues. From germline, CDR1 is SGHVS and CDR2 FQNEAQ. Trimming left V 5 bases short and J 3 bases short, with 20 bases between. Study outcomes and limitations: Cumulated frequencies of public TCR beta families served to identify carriers of CMV plus the relevant HLA. It was HLA-C-restricted CMV-specific TCR beta clonotypes that dominated the response ex vivo.

TCRdb independently ran MiXCR on the reads; one entry per CDR3 protein. The sample has 80,000 to 90,000 distinct CDR3 sequences; approximately 46% are singletons. Source: CD8+ T cells from cultured PBMCs, taken from culture after CMV antigen stimulation. This TCR was recovered from a human donor in good health (CMV status not recorded). Some clones in this sample may be carry-over from other donors' samples. The chain carries TRBV7-8 and TRBJ2-7; D possibly corresponds to TRBD2 (6 bases). DNA for the CDR3: TGTGCCAGCAGCACCCAAGTCAGCGGGCCGGACTACGAGCAGTACTTC. Its protein is CASSTQVSGPDYEQYF.